A selection of T cell receptor beta chains follows, all from one sample in a study of graft-versus-host responses after intestinal transplantation. This table comes from immunoSEQ multiplex PCR, and its TCRdb copy is limited to in-frame clones, with some not included. The data contain roughly 120,000 clones, around 93% of them singletons. Their antigen targets remain unknown. The sequencing used unstimulated CD8+ T cells sorted from spleen or lymph node cells, collected before intestinal transplant. Receptors were obtained from a human donor who received an intestinal transplant. CDR3s include the opening cysteine and the closing phenylalanine or tryptophan. Fields, in order: CDR3 length, clone size, D gene, J gene, V gene, CDR3 protein, CDR3 DNA. The D gene is left open where the match is weak. Clone size is not always given. Where it is, it says once, few, many or a class for expanded clones.

16,NA,TRBD2,TRBJ2-3,TRBV9,CASSTPSGRGTDTQYF,TGTGCCAGCAGCACCCCTAGCGGGAGGGGGACAGATACGCAGTATTTT
16,NA,NA,TRBJ1-2,TRBV6-4,CASSDFAPQSIDGYTF,TGTGCCAGCAGTGACTTCGCCCCGCAAAGTATCGATGGCTACACCTTC
15,once,NA,TRBJ1-2,TRBV5-1,CASSLTPSLGYGYTF,TGCGCCAGCAGCTTGACCCCTTCCTTGGGGTATGGCTACACCTTC
12,NA,NA,TRBJ2-2,TRBV29-1,CSVELGTGELFF,TGCAGCGTTGAACTGGGGACCGGGGAGCTGTTTTTT
13,NA,NA,TRBJ2-7,TRBV27,CASSLSGSYEQYF,TGTGCCAGCAGTTTATCCGGTTCCTACGAGCAGTACTTC
16,NA,NA,TRBJ2-1,TRBV6-1,CAGSEAGLIRRYEQFF,TGTGCCGGCAGTGAAGCCGGACTGATCCGTAGGTATGAGCAGTTCTTC
16,NA,NA,TRBJ2-1,TRBV7-9,CASSLAEILGGSEQFF,TGTGCCAGCAGCTTAGCGGAGATCTTGGGCGGAAGTGAGCAGTTCTTC
15,NA,TRBD2,TRBJ2-7,TRBV4-1,CASSQETSGSGEQYF,TGCGCCAGCAGCCAAGAGACTAGCGGGAGTGGAGAGCAGTACTTC
15,NA,TRBD1,TRBJ1-1,TRBV11-2,CASSLVWTGATEAFF,TGTGCCAGCAGCTTAGTCTGGACAGGGGCAACTGAAGCTTTCTTT
13,NA,NA,TRBJ1-5,TRBV4-1,CASSIGGDQPQHF,TGCGCCAGCAGCATCGGGGGGGATCAGCCCCAGCATTTT
17,NA,TRBD1,TRBJ2-5,TRBV9,CASSSSTGGQSPETQYF,TGTGCCAGCAGTTCCTCCACTGGGGGACAGTCCCCCGAGACCCAGTACTTC
16,once,NA,TRBJ2-5,TRBV11-2,CASTPHVGNHQETQYF,TGTGCCAGCACCCCCCACGTTGGGAACCACCAAGAGACCCAGTACTTC
13,NA,NA,TRBJ1-2,TRBV27,CASSLSDNYGYTF,TGTGCCAGCAGTTTAAGCGATAACTATGGCTACACCTTC
12,NA,TRBD1,TRBJ2-7,TRBV28,CASSRGLYEQYF,TGTGCCAGCTCCAGGGGGCTCTACGAGCAGTACTTC
15,NA,TRBD2,TRBJ2-1,TRBV7-9,CASSLAAGDYNEQFF,TGTGCCAGCAGCTTAGCAGCGGGAGACTACAATGAGCAGTTCTTC
16,NA,TRBD2,TRBJ2-3,TRBV19,CASSIGLAASTDTQYF,TGTGCCAGTAGTATAGGACTAGCGGCGAGCACAGATACGCAGTATTTT
13,NA,NA,TRBJ2-3,TRBV27,CASGLLGTDTQYF,TGTGCCAGCGGGCTACTTGGGACAGATACGCAGTATTTT
15,NA,NA,TRBJ2-7,TRBV27,CASSFLGARSYEQYF,TGTGCCAGCAGTTTCTTAGGGGCGAGGTCCTACGAGCAGTACTTC
14,NA,TRBD2,TRBJ2-2,TRBV5-1,CASGGGTNTGELFF,TGCGCCAGCGGGGGGGGAACAAACACCGGGGAGCTGTTTTTT
14,NA,NA,TRBJ2-7,TRBV5-5,CASSVEAATYEQYF,TGTGCCAGCAGCGTCGAGGCGGCGACCTACGAGCAGTACTTC
15,once,NA,TRBJ1-3,TRBV9,CASSVERSGSNTIYF,TGTGCCAGCAGCGTAGAGAGATCAGGGTCAAACACCATATATTTT
15,NA,NA,TRBJ2-1,TRBV11-2,CASSFRQFPNNEQFF,TGTGCCAGCAGCTTCCGACAGTTTCCTAACAATGAGCAGTTCTTC
14,NA,TRBD1,TRBJ2-7,TRBV6-5,CASSYGTGDNEQYF,TGTGCCAGCAGTTACGGGACAGGGGACAACGAGCAGTACTTC
17,NA,NA,TRBJ2-3,TRBV4-1,CASSQEGTGVFSDTQYF,TGCGCCAGCAGCCAAGAAGGTACAGGCGTATTCTCAGATACGCAGTATTTT
13,NA,NA,TRBJ1-5,TRBV27,CASSLVVNQPQHF,TGTGCCAGCAGTTTAGTAGTTAATCAGCCCCAGCATTTT
15,NA,TRBD1,TRBJ1-2,TRBV9,CASSADRGLGYGYTF,TGTGCCAGCAGCGCGGACAGGGGGTTGGGCTATGGCTACACCTTC
14,NA,TRBD2,TRBJ2-7,TRBV6-5,CASSPGLAGYEQYF,TGTGCCAGCAGTCCGGGACTAGCTGGCTACGAGCAGTACTTC
12,NA,NA,TRBJ2-1,TRBV27,CASSSLGDEQFF,TGTGCCAGCAGTTCCCTAGGCGATGAGCAGTTCTTC
16,NA,TRBD1,TRBJ2-2,TRBV9,CASSGAGTGISGELFF,TGTGCCAGCAGCGGGGCCGGGACAGGGATTTCCGGGGAGCTGTTTTTT
13,NA,NA,TRBJ1-1,TRBV11-2,CASSASTGTEAFF,TGTGCCAGCAGCGCATCGACAGGAACTGAAGCTTTCTTT
15,NA,NA,TRBJ1-2,TRBV19,CASSMNTGVYYGYTF,TGTGCCAGTAGTATGAACACTGGCGTATATTATGGCTACACCTTC
15,NA,NA,TRBJ2-5,TRBV23-1,CASSQSGGRGETQYF,TGCGCCAGCAGTCAATCGGGGGGGCGAGGGGAGACCCAGTACTTC
16,NA,TRBD2,TRBJ2-7,TRBV5-1,CASLRVAGGTNYEQYF,TGCGCCAGCCTCCGGGTAGCGGGAGGAACAAATTACGAGCAGTACTTC
16,NA,TRBD2,TRBJ2-7,TRBV27,CASSLSGRGSRYEQYF,TGTGCCAGCAGTTTATCGGGCCGCGGGAGCAGGTACGAGCAGTACTTC
14,NA,NA,TRBJ1-1,TRBV27,CASSRAGLDTEAFF,TGTGCCAGCAGTCGAGCGGGTTTGGACACTGAAGCTTTCTTT
15,NA,TRBD2,TRBJ2-1,TRBV10-3,CAISESSGRAYEQFF,TGTGCCATCAGTGAGTCAAGCGGGAGGGCATATGAGCAGTTCTTC
16,once,NA,TRBJ1-2,TRBV9,CASSVEGRGAFYGYTF,TGTGCCAGCAGCGTAGAGGGAAGGGGAGCATTCTATGGCTACACCTTC
14,NA,NA,TRBJ2-7,TRBV11-3,CASRGGGGQYEQYF,TGTGCCAGCAGGGGGGGCGGGGGCCAATACGAGCAGTACTTC
17,NA,TRBD1,TRBJ2-7,TRBV7-9,CASSSTTGHGGNYEQYF,TGTGCCAGCAGCTCAACGACAGGGCATGGGGGCAACTACGAGCAGTACTTC
17,NA,TRBD2,TRBJ2-5,TRBV5-6,CASSFSSGEEDQETQYF,TGTGCCAGCAGCTTCTCTAGCGGGGAGGAGGACCAAGAGACCCAGTACTTC